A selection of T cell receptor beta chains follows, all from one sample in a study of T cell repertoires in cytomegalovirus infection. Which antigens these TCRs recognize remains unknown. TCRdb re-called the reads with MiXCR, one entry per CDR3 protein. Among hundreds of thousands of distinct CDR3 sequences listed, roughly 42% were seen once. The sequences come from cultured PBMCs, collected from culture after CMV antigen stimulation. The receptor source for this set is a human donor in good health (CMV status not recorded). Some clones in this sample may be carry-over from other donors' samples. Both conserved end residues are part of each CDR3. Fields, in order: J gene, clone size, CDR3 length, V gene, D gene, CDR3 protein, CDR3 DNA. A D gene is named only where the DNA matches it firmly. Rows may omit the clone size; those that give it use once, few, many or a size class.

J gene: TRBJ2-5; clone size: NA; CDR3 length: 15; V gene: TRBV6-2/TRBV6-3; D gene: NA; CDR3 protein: CASSSWAQGGETQYF; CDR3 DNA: TGTGCCAGCAGTTCATGGGCCCAAGGGGGAGAGACCCAGTACTTC
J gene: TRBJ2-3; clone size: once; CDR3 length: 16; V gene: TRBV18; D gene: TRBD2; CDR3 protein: CASSPVGGGAGDTQYF; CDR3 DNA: TGTGCCAGCTCACCGGTCGGGGGGGGGGCCGGAGATACGCAGTATTTT
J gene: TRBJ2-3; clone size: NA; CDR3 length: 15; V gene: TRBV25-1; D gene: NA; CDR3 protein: CASSDHVGQTDTQYF; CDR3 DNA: TGTGCCAGCAGTGATCACGTGGGCCAAACAGATACGCAGTATTTT
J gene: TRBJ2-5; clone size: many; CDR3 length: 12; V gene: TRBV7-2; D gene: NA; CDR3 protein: CASSPPQETQYF; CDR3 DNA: TGTGCCAGCAGCCCCCCCCAAGAGACCCAGTACTTC
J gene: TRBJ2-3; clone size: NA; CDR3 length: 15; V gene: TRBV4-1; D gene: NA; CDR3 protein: CASSQERQGYDTQYF; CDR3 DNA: TGTGCCAGCAGCCAAGAGCGGCAGGGGTACGATACGCAGTATTTT
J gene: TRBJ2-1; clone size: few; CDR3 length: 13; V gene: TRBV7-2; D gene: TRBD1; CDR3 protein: CASSSDRGGEQFF; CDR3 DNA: TGTGCCAGCAGCTCCGACAGGGGAGGTGAGCAGTTCTTC
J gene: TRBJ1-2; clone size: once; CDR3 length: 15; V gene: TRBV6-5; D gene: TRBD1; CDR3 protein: CASSSRVTGTAGYTF; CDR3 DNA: TGTGCCAGCAGTTCCAGGGTTACCGGGACAGCCGGCTACACCTTC
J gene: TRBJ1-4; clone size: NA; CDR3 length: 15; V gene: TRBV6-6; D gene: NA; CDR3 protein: CASSNPGMANEKLFF; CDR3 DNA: TGTGCCAGCAGTAACCCGGGAATGGCTAATGAAAAACTGTTTTTT
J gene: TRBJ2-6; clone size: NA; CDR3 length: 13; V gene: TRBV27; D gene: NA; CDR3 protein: CASSLTGANVLTF; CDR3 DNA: TGTGCCAGCAGCTTAACTGGGGCCAACGTCCTGACTTTC
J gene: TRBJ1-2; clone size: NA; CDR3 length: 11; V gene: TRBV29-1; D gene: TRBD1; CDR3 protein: CSVTGGGGYTF; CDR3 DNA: TGCAGCGTGACAGGGGGCGGAGGCTACACCTTC
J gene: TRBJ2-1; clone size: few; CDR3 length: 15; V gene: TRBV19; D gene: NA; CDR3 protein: CASSIRGYSYNEQFF; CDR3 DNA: TGTGCCAGTAGTATCAGGGGCTACTCCTACAATGAGCAGTTCTTC
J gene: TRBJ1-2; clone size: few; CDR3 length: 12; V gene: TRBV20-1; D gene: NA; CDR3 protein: CSAVREGYGYTF; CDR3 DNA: TGCAGTGCCGTCAGGGAGGGCTATGGCTACACCTTC
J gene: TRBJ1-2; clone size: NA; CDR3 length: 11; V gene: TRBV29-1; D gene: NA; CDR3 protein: CSASGERGYTF; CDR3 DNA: TGCAGCGCATCAGGGGAAAGAGGCTACACCTTC
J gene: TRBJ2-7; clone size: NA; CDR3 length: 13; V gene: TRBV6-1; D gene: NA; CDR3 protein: CASNDGGLYEQYF; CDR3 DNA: TGTGCCAGCAACGACGGAGGACTCTACGAGCAGTACTTC
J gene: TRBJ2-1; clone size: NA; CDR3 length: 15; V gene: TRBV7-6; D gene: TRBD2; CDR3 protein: CASSFGGGAHNEQFF; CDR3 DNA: TGTGCCAGCAGCTTTGGCGGGGGGGCCCACAATGAGCAGTTCTTC
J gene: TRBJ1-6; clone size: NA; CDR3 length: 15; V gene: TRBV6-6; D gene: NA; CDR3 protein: CATRELRGNLSPLHF; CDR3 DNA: TGTGCCACTAGGGAGCTGCGGGGTAATTTGTCACCCCTCCACTTT
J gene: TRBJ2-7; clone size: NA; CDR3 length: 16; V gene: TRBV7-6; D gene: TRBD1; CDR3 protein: CASSPNVALTGDEQYF; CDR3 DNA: TGTGCCAGCAGCCCAAATGTGGCCCTTACAGGGGACGAGCAGTACTTC
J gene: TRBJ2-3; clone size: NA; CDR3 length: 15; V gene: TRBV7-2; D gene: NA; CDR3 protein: CASSPLGRGADTKYF; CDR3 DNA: TGTGCCAGCAGCCCACTGGGGCGAGGAGCAGATACGAAGTATTTT
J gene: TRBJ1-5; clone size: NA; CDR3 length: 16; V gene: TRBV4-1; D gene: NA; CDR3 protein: CASSQDYGQGSQPQHF; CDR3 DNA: TGCGCCAGCAGCCAAGATTACGGGCAGGGAAGTCAGCCCCAGCATTTT
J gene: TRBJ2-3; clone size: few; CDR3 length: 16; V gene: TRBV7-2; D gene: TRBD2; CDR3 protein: CASSLLAGGSTDTQYF; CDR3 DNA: TGTGCCAGCAGCTTACTAGCGGGGGGGAGCACAGATACGCAGTATTTT
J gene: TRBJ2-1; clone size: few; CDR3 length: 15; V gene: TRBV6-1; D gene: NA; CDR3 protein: CASMERRLVGDEQFF; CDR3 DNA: TGTGCCAGCATGGAGAGGAGGCTAGTTGGCGATGAGCAGTTCTTC
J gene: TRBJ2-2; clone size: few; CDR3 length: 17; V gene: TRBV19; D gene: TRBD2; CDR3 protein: CASSVERGGLWTGELFF; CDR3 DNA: TGTGCCAGTAGTGTCGAGCGGGGGGGTCTCTGGACCGGGGAGCTGTTTTTT
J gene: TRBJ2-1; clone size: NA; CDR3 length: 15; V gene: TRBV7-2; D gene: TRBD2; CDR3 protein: CASSFLAGGPNEQFF; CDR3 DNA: TGTGCCAGCAGCTTTCTAGCGGGAGGGCCCAATGAGCAGTTCTTC
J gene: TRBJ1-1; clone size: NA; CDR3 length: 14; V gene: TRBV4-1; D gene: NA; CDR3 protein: CASSHPRGSGEAFF; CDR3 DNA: TGCGCCAGCAGCCACCCTAGAGGTAGTGGGGAAGCTTTCTTT
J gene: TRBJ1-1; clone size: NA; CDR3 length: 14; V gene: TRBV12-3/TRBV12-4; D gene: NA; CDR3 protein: CASSTEGGNTEAFF; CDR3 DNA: TGTGCCAGCAGCACCGAGGGGGGCAACACTGAAGCTTTCTTT
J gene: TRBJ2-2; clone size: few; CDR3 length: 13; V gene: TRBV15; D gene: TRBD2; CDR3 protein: CATSRGAGEERFF; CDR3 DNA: TGTGCCACCAGCAGAGGGGCGGGGGAGGAGCGGTTTTTT
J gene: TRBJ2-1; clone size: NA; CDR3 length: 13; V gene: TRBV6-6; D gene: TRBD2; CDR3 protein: CASMPSGDNEQFF; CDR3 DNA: TGTGCCAGCATGCCTAGCGGTGACAATGAGCAGTTCTTC
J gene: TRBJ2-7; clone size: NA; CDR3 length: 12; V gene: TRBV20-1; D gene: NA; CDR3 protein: CSAGSDEPRSIF; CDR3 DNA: TGCAGTGCTGGGTCGGACGAGCCAAGATCAATTTTC
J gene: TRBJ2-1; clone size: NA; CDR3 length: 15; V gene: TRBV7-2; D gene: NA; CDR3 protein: CASSLVATNSNEQFF; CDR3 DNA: TGTGCCAGCAGCTTAGTAGCGACAAACTCCAATGAGCAGTTCTTC
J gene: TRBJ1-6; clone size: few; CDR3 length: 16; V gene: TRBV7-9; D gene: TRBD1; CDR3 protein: CASSFSGTGGNSPLHF; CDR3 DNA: TGTGCCAGCAGCTTCTCCGGGACAGGGGGTAATTCACCCCTCCACTTT
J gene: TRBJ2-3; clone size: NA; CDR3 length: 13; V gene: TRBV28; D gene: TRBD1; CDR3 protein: CATSGQVTDTQYF; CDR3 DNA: TGTGCCACCTCGGGACAGGTCACAGATACGCAGTATTTT
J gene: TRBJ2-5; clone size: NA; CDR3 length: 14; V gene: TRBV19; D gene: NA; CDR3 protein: CASSIAQREETQYF; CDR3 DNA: TGTGCCAGTAGTATCGCCCAGCGGGAAGAGACCCAGTACTTC
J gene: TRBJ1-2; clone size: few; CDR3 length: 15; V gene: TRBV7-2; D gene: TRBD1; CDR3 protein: CASSLLDRDGSGYTF; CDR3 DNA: TGTGCCAGCAGCTTATTAGACAGGGACGGGTCGGGCTACACCTTC
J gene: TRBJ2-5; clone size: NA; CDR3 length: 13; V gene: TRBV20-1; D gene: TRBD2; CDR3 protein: CSARSGGQETQYF; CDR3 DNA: TGCAGTGCTAGGTCGGGGGGGCAAGAGACCCAGTACTTC
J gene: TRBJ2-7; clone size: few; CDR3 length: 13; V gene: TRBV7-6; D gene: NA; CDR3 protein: CASRLDTGSRMYF; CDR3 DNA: TGTGCCAGCAGACTAGACACGGGGAGCCGGATGTACTTC
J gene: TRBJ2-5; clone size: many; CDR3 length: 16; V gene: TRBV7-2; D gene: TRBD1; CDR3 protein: CASSPFGTGTQETQYF; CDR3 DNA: TGTGCCAGCTCCCCTTTTGGGACAGGAACCCAAGAGACCCAGTACTTC
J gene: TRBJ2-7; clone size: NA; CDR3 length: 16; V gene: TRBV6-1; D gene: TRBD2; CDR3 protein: CASSFSGGESSYEQYF; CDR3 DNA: TGTGCCAGCAGTTTTAGCGGGGGGGAGAGCTCCTACGAGCAGTACTTC
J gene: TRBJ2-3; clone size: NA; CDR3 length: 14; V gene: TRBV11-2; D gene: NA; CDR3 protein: CASSLEGTTDTQYF; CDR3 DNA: TGTGCCAGCAGCTTAGAAGGGACCACAGATACGCAGTATTTT
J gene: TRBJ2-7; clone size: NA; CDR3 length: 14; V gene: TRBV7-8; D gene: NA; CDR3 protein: CASSFSHSSYEQYF; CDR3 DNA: TGTGCCAGCAGCTTTAGCCACAGCTCCTACGAGCAGTACTTC
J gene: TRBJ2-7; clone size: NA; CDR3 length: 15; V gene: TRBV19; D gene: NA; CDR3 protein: CASRPGGLLGYEQYF; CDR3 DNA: TGTGCCAGCCGACCGGGTGGGTTATTGGGCTACGAGCAGTACTTC
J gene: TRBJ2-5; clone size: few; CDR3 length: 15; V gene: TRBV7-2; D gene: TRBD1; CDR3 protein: CASSPGTGDWETQYF; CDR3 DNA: TGTGCCAGCAGCCCAGGGACAGGGGATTGGGAGACCCAGTACTTC
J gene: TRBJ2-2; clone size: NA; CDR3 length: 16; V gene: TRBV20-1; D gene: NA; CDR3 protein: CSARVPSRGHTGELFF; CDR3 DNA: TGCAGTGCTAGAGTCCCCTCCCGGGGTCACACCGGGGAGCTGTTTTTT